These T cell receptor beta chains were read from a single sample in a study of shared T cell receptors in the human thymus. The repertoire was sequenced with immunoSEQ multiplex PCR; TCRdb's copy has only in-frame clones and lacks some. The data show 700,000 or so clones, 70% to 90% seen once. This sample also appeared in a second study, on human thymus T cells.

Sequencing was performed on thymocytes. These receptors all stem from a girl in the first two years of life with a congenital heart defect. Both conserved end residues are part of each CDR3. The D gene is left open where the match is weak. Not all rows give a size; the values are once, few, many and, for expanded clones, a class.

NA,TRBJ2-5,NA,TRBV6-1,TGTGCCAGCAGTGATAACATCAGGGGCCCGACCCAAGAGACCCAGTACTTC,CASSDNIRGPTQETQYF
NA,TRBJ1-2,NA,TRBV7-2,TGTGCCAGCAGCCACATTCAGGGGATCTATGGCTACACCTTC,CASSHIQGIYGYTF
NA,TRBJ1-1,few,TRBV10-3,TGTGCCATCAGTGAGTCTTCATTCACTGAAGCTTTCTTT,CAISESSFTEAFF
NA,TRBJ1-6,NA,TRBV6-5,TGTGCCAGCAGTTACTCGGGACAAGGAAATTCACCCCTCCACTTT,CASSYSGQGNSPLHF
NA,TRBJ2-1,NA,TRBV4-3,TGCGCCAGCAGCCAAGAGGAGGGGAGCTCCTACAATGAGCAGTTCTTC,CASSQEEGSSYNEQFF
NA,TRBJ2-5,NA,TRBV7-2,TGTGCCAGCAGCTTAGGACTCATCCTCCAAGAGACCCAGTACTTC,CASSLGLILQETQYF
NA,TRBJ2-5,NA,TRBV7-9,TGTGCCAGCAGCCCCCCGCGGGTCCAAGAGACCCAGTACTTC,CASSPPRVQETQYF
NA,TRBJ1-4,once,TRBV9,TGTGCCAGCAGCGTAGCTGGCGGAACTAATGAAAAACTGTTTTTT,CASSVAGGTNEKLFF
NA,TRBJ1-3,NA,TRBV28,TGTGCCAGCAGTTACACCAGTCAAGGAAACACCATATATTTT,CASSYTSQGNTIYF
TRBD1,TRBJ1-2,NA,TRBV5-1,TGCGCCAGCAGCTTGGATGGAGACAGGGCGGGCTACACCTTC,CASSLDGDRAGYTF
TRBD1,TRBJ1-5,NA,TRBV6-1,TGTGCCAGCAGAAGGGGACAGGGTTGGCAGCCCCAGCATTTT,CASRRGQGWQPQHF
NA,TRBJ2-7,NA,TRBV7-6,TGTGCCAGCAGCCCTGGCGGCAAGGACCTGAGGGGGATATCCTACGAGCAGTACTTC,CASSPGGKDLRGISYEQYF
TRBD1,TRBJ1-1,once,TRBV7-4,TGTGCCAGCAGCCCGGGAGGGGACAGGGGTCGAGGGTCGGCAGATGGAACTGAAGCTTTCTTT,CASSPGGDRGRGSADGTEAFF
TRBD1,TRBJ2-7,few,TRBV4-3,TGCGCCAGCAGCTCCGCGCCGGGACAGATCTACGAGCAGTACTTC,CASSSAPGQIYEQYF
NA,TRBJ1-6,NA,TRBV7-9,TGTGCCAGCAGCTCACTACCAGGACAAATAGATCACGAATCACCCCTCCACTTT,CASSSLPGQIDHESPLHF
NA,TRBJ1-5,NA,TRBV7-7,TGTGCACCACAGGGCCGCGCGCCCCAGCATTTT,CAPQGRAPQHF
TRBD2,TRBJ2-7,NA,TRBV4-2,TGTGCCAGCAGCCAAGGGGGTAACGTAGAGCGGGGGGCCATCGAGCAGTACTTC,CASSQGGNVERGAIEQYF
NA,TRBJ1-4,NA,TRBV5-1,TGCGCCAGCAGCTTGGGGATGTGGGGGGTAGAGACTAATGAAAAACTGTTTTTT,CASSLGMWGVETNEKLFF
NA,TRBJ2-7,NA,TRBV6-4,TGTGCCAGCAGTGCTAACAGTGACCTTGGGGAGCAGTACTTC,CASSANSDLGEQYF
TRBD1,TRBJ1-1,NA,TRBV9,TGTGCCAGCAGTCTAGGACAGGTCGGCCCCGATGAAGCTTTCTTT,CASSLGQVGPDEAFF
TRBD2,TRBJ2-1,NA,TRBV10-1,TGCGCCAGCCCGAGGACTAGCGGGGTTGTCGGTGAGCAGTTCTTC,CASPRTSGVVGEQFF
NA,TRBJ2-2,NA,TRBV7-2,TGTGCCAGCAGCTTAAGTCGTCCCTCCAGGGGTTTGCACACCGGGGAGCTGTTTTTT,CASSLSRPSRGLHTGELFF
NA,TRBJ1-1,NA,TRBV19,TGTGCCAGTAGTGTGCGGGGAAACACTGAAGCTTTCTTT,CASSVRGNTEAFF
NA,TRBJ1-1,NA,TRBV7-9,TGTGCCAGCAGCTTAGCCTCCTTGAACACTGAAGCTTTCTTT,CASSLASLNTEAFF
TRBD1,TRBJ1-3,NA,TRBV7-8,TGTGCCAGCAGCTTAGACAGGGGAGGTGGAAACACCATATATTTT,CASSLDRGGGNTIYF
TRBD2,TRBJ2-4,NA,TRBV20-1,TGCAGTGCTAGCGGGACTACACTCCAGTACTTC,CSASGTTLQYF
NA,TRBJ2-4,once,TRBV7-9,TGTGCCAGCAGCCCTCAGTTCCCAGCAGGCCACAAAAACATTCAGTACTTC,CASSPQFPAGHKNIQYF
NA,TRBJ1-4,NA,TRBV30,TGTGCCTGGAGCGGGCAGGGCGAGGAAAAACTGTTTTTT,CAWSGQGEEKLFF
TRBD2,TRBJ2-1,once,TRBV19,TGTGCCAGTAGTATAGAGGTGGGGAAAGCGGGGGGGCCCCGGGGTTATGAGCAGTTCTTC,CASSIEVGKAGGPRGYEQFF
NA,TRBJ1-5,few,TRBV28,TGTGCCAGCAGTTTGGGCTGGACAGTGAATCAGCCCCAGCATTTT,CASSLGWTVNQPQHF
NA,TRBJ2-7,NA,TRBV5-1,TGCGCCAGCAGCTTCAGGGTGGGAACCTACGAGCAGTACTTC,CASSFRVGTYEQYF
NA,TRBJ1-6,few,TRBV27,TGTGCCAGCAGCCCAAGGGGTTCACCCCTCCACTTT,CASSPRGSPLHF
NA,TRBJ1-1,NA,TRBV4-3,TGCGCCAGCAGCCACGCATTTCACAGGGATAACACTGAAGCTTTCTTT,CASSHAFHRDNTEAFF
NA,TRBJ1-1,NA,TRBV6-1,TGTGCCAGCAGTGGGGTCCACAGGGTTTTGAACACTGAAGCTTTCTTT,CASSGVHRVLNTEAFF